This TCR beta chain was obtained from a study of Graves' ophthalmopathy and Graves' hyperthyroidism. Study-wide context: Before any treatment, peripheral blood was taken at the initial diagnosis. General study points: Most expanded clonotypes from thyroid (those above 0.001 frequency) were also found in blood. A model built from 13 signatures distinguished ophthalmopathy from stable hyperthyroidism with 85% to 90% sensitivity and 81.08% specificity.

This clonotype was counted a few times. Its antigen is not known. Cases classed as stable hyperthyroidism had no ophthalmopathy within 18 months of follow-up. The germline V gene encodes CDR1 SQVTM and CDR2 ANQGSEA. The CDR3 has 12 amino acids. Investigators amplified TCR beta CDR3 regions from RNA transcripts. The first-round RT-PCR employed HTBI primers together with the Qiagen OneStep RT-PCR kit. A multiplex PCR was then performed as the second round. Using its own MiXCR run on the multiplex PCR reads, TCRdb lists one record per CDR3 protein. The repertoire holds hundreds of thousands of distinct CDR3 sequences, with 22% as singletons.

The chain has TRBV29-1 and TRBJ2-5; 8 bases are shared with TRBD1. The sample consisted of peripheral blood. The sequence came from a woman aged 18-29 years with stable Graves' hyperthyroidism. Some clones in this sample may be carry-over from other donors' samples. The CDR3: CRGDTGGETQYF. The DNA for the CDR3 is TGCAGGGGAGATACAGGGGGAGAGACCCAGTACTTC.